Below, one T cell receptor delta chain is given with its context. Its antigen is still unknown. CDR1 and CDR2 (germline): TSWWSYY, QGS. The CDR3 spans 20 residues. J was trimmed by 7 bases and V by 1 base; bases with no gene match: 19. Sequences come from RNA converted to cDNA by reverse transcription. Multiplex PCR used pooled V-gene forward primers and a constant-region reverse primer to amplify CDR3s. TCRdb re-called the multiplex PCR reads through CATT. The table has roughly 50,000 delta-chain clones, 15% to 20% seen once. This entry belongs to a study of Vδ1+ human thymocytes. The study's findings and limits: Despite high sort purity, roughly 20% of thymic T cell receptor delta sequences were Vdelta2. Highly polyclonal TRG and TRD repertoires with Gaussian CDR3 length distributions appeared in thymus.

Sequencing was carried out using Vdelta1+ gamma-delta thymocytes from the thymus. Subset denoted: FACS-sorted CD3+ TCRalphabeta- TCRVdelta1+ TCRVdelta2- thymocytes. The sequence was collected from a boy in the first two years of life who had congenital heart surgery. The V call is TRDV1, the J call TRDJ1, with TRDD3 identical over 12 bases. DNA of the CDR3: TGTGCTCTTGGGGAACGAGGCCTACCAGTACTGGGGGATACCCCCCGTAAACTCATCTTT. The encoded protein is CALGERGLPVLGDTPRKLIF.